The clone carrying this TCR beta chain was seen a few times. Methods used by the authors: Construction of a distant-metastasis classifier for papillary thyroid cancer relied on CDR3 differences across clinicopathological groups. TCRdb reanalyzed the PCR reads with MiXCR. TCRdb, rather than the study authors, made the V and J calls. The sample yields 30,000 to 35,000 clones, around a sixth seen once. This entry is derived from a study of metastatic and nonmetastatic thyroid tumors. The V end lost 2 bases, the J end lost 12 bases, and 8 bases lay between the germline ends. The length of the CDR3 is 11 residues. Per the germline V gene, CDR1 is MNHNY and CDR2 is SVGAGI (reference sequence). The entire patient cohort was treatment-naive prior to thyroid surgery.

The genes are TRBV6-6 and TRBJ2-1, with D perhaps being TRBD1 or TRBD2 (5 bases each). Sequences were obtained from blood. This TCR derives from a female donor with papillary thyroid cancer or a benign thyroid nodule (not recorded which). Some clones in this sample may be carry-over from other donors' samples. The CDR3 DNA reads TGTGCCAGCAGTTACCCCGGGGCGCAGTTCTTC. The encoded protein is CASSYPGAQFF.